These T cell receptor beta chains were read from a single sample in a study of CD8 T cells in Susac syndrome. TCRdb reprocessed the immunoSEQ multiplex PCR reads via MiXCR and lists one record per CDR3 protein. The sample comprises some 160,000 distinct CDR3 sequences, around 95% of which are singletons, and 0.075% to 0.09% rests with the top ten. Material for sequencing was CD4+ T cells from PBMCs. The receptors come from a human donor with Susac syndrome. CDR3s include the opening cysteine and the closing phenylalanine or tryptophan. A D gene is named only where the DNA matches it firmly. Clone size is shown for a subset of rows, as once, few, many or a class of expanded clone.

TRBV6-5	.	TRBJ1-2	12	.	CASSSTFSGYTF	TGTGCCAGCAGTAGCACCTTTTCTGGCTACACCTTC
TRBV9	.	TRBJ2-1	15	.	CASSARLDRSSEQFF	TGTGCCAGCAGCGCCCGACTAGACCGGAGTTCTGAGCAGTTCTTC
TRBV4-1	.	TRBJ1-1	16	TRBD1	CASSRTILRGPTEAFF	TGCGCCAGCAGCCGGACGATACTCAGGGGGCCCACTGAAGCTTTCTTT
TRBV7-4	.	TRBJ1-1	14	.	CASSLRAPNTEAFF	TGTGCCAGCAGCTTGCGGGCGCCGAACACTGAAGCTTTCTTT
TRBV6-5	.	TRBJ1-3	14	.	CASMRGSSGNTIYF	TGTGCCAGCATGAGGGGCTCCTCTGGAAACACCATATATTTT
TRBV4-1	.	TRBJ2-5	17	.	CASSQGWGQSGQETQYF	TGCGCCAGCAGCCAGGGGTGGGGCCAATCTGGGCAAGAGACCCAGTACTTC
TRBV28	.	TRBJ2-3	12	.	CASSGDTDTQYF	TGTGCCAGCAGCGGTGACACAGATACGCAGTATTTT
TRBV20-1	.	TRBJ1-5	14	.	CSANRTYSNQPQHF	TGCAGTGCAAACAGGACCTATAGCAATCAGCCCCAGCATTTT
TRBV9	.	TRBJ2-5	15	.	CASSVGSPLEETQYF	TGTGCCAGCAGCGTAGGGAGCCCCTTGGAAGAGACCCAGTACTTC
TRBV6-5	.	TRBJ1-5	14	TRBD1	CASSLGQGAQPQHF	TGTGCCAGCAGTTTGGGACAGGGGGCTCAGCCCCAGCATTTT
TRBV20-1	.	TRBJ2-5	14	TRBD2	CSALKAGPLETQYF	TGCAGTGCTCTGAAAGCGGGACCACTCGAGACCCAGTACTTC
TRBV15	.	TRBJ2-5	13	.	CATSRGKGETQYF	TGTGCCACCAGCAGAGGGAAGGGGGAGACCCAGTACTTC
TRBV6-2/TRBV6-3	.	TRBJ2-1	14	.	CAILRGGSYNEQFF	TGTGCCATCCTCAGGGGCGGCTCCTACAATGAGCAGTTCTTC
TRBV3-1	once	TRBJ2-1	13	.	CASSQEQEFRRFF	TGTGCCAGCAGCCAAGAACAGGAGTTCAGACGGTTCTTC
TRBV20-1	.	TRBJ2-1	15	.	CSAREGSGFYDEQFF	TGCAGTGCCCGAGAAGGCAGCGGCTTCTACGATGAGCAGTTCTTC
TRBV20-1	.	TRBJ2-7	12	.	CSAMGREYEQYF	TGCAGTGCTATGGGAAGGGAGTACGAGCAGTACTTC
TRBV9	.	TRBJ2-3	15	TRBD2	CASSVELVAGDTQYF	TGTGCCAGCAGCGTAGAGCTGGTAGCGGGGGATACGCAGTATTTT
TRBV19	.	TRBJ1-1	12	TRBD1	CASSARGFEAFF	TGTGCCAGTTCGGCCAGGGGGTTTGAAGCTTTCTTT
TRBV19	.	TRBJ2-1	16	TRBD1	CASSMNDRANYNEQFF	TGTGCCAGTAGTATGAACGACAGGGCAAACTACAATGAGCAGTTCTTC
TRBV29-1	.	TRBJ2-4	13	TRBD1	CSCRDRVGNIQYF	TGCAGCTGCCGGGACAGGGTTGGAAACATTCAGTACTTC
TRBV29-1	.	TRBJ1-2	14	.	CSVEDPDRIYGYTF	TGCAGCGTTGAGGATCCGGACCGAATCTATGGCTACACCTTC
TRBV25-1	.	TRBJ2-2	15	.	CASSDDSSLPGELFF	TGTGCCAGCAGTGACGACAGTTCTCTCCCCGGGGAGCTGTTTTTT
TRBV28	.	TRBJ1-5	18	TRBD1	CASSPWTGLGAVDQPQHF	TGTGCCAGCAGTCCGTGGACAGGTTTGGGGGCCGTTGATCAGCCCCAGCATTTT
TRBV4-2	.	TRBJ2-5	14	.	CASSQGGGQETQYF	TGTGCCAGCAGCCAAGGTGGAGGCCAAGAGACCCAGTACTTC
TRBV6-1	.	TRBJ2-3	16	TRBD1	CASSEEAGQGLDTQYF	TGTGCCAGCAGTGAAGAGGCGGGACAGGGGCTCGACACGCAGTATTTT
TRBV15	once	TRBJ2-3	15	TRBD2	CATPTSGRRKDTQYF	TGTGCCACCCCGACTAGCGGGAGGCGGAAAGATACGCAGTATTTT